Each of the 28 T cell receptor beta chains below was sequenced from the same sample in a study of blood T cells in healthy people across ages. For the second PCR, which ran for roughly 6 to 11 cycles, a sample-barcoded 5' primer and a J-beta primer mix were used. TCRdb itself ran the 5' RACE reads through MiXCR, one entry per CDR3 protein. The sample lists over 600,000 distinct CDR3 sequences, 35% to 50% occurring once. The sample comprised blood. These receptors were taken from an elderly man in good health.

The chain combines TRBV27 with TRBJ2-7; 8 nucleotides line up with TRBD2. The better agreement between TRBJ2-4 and the DNA end casts doubt on the J call. Germline V gene lookup returns CDR1 MNHEY and CDR2 SMNVEV (reference sequence). This CDR3 has 15 residues. Here the CDR3 reads CASSLGGGGTNIQYF. As DNA, the CDR3 is TGTGCCAGCAGTTTAGGAGGCGGGGGGACGAACATTCAGTACTTC.

This clonotype was recorded a few times. The chain carries TRBV5-1 and TRBJ2-5, with 10 bases identical to TRBD1. The V gene end was trimmed by 3 bases and the J gene end by 4 bases; junction bases not matched to a gene: 6. The germline gives CDR1 SGHRS, CDR2 YFSETQ. The CDR3 is 15 residues long. CDR3 sequence: CASSSGQGFGETQYF. In DNA, the CDR3 is TGCGCCAGCAGCTCGGGACAGGGGTTTGGAGAGACCCAGTACTTC.

This CDR3 reads CASKIGTAYNEQFF. Here the CDR3 DNA reads TGTGCCAGCAAGATCGGGACAGCATACAATGAGCAGTTCTTC. V is TRBV6-5 and J is TRBJ2-1; 7 nucleotides line up with TRBD1. The CDR3 contains 14 residues. V lost 7 bases to trimming and J lost 4 bases; unmatched junction nucleotides: 7. Per germline, CDR1 MNHEY and CDR2 SVGAGI.

The count of this clonotype is one. The V and J genes are TRBV28 and TRBJ2-3; 9 nucleotides align to TRBD1. The V and J ends lost 6 bases and 2 bases, in that order; junction bases with no gene match: 6. The CDR3 is 15 residues long. The germline CDR1 and CDR2 sequences are MDHEN and SYDVKM. CDR3 DNA sequence: TGTGCCAGCAGCTTGGGGACAGGGATCACAGATACGCAGTATTTT. Translated, it gives CASSLGTGITDTQYF.

V gene TRBV5-4 combines with J gene TRBJ2-7; 7 positions match TRBD2. Trimming cost V 3 bases and J 7 bases; bases outside gene matches: 13. The V gene's germline CDR1 is SGHNT and CDR2 YYREEE (reference sequence). The CDR3 has 15 residues. As DNA, the CDR3 is TGTGCCAGCAGCTCTTCCCCCTTTTTCGGGAGGGAGCAGTACTTC. It specifies CASSSSPFFGREQYF.

The chain combines TRBV20-1 with TRBJ2-5; D unclear. The CDR3 loop spans 11 amino acids. Trimming took off 3 bases at V and 5 bases at J, with 7 bases between the two ends. Germline V gene data show CDR1 as DFQATT and CDR2 as SNEGSKA (reference sequence). CDR3 nucleotides: TGCAGTGCTAGCATGTCGGAGACCCAGTACTTC. It yields the protein CSASMSETQYF.

The genes are TRBV6-2 or TRBV6-3 and TRBJ2-5; TRBD1 matches 8 bases. The J call may be incorrect, as the DNA end agrees better with TRBJ2-7. This CDR3 contains 15 residues. Germline V gene data show CDR1 as MNHEY and CDR2 as SVGEGT. The CDR3 DNA follows: TGTGCCAGCAGGTTTCCCGGGACAGGCTCCTACGAGCAGTACTTC. Translation gives CASRFPGTGSYEQYF.

The chain links TRBV6-2 or TRBV6-3 to TRBJ2-1, with D hard to call. Trimming cost V 0 bases and J 10 bases, with 7 bases left between them. The CDR3 runs 12 residues. Germline V CDR1 and CDR2: MNHEY, SVGEGT. The CDR3 coding sequence is TGTGCCAGCAGTTACTCGAAAGGCGAGCAGTTCTTC. Its translation: CASSYSKGEQFF.

This chain links TRBV20-1 with TRBJ1-2; 12 bases line up with TRBD1. This CDR3 has 14 residues. In germline, CDR1 is DFQATT, CDR2 SNEGSKA (reference sequence). The trim removed 5 bases at V and 3 bases at J, leaving 4 bases unmatched. The CDR3 region is CSAPGTGGYYGYTF. Written as DNA, the CDR3 is TGCAGTGCTCCTGGGACAGGGGGCTACTATGGCTACACCTTC.

This chain connects TRBV20-1 to TRBJ1-1, with 9 bases that match TRBD1. The length of the CDR3 is 15 residues. J was trimmed by 0 bases and V by 3 bases; bases with no gene match: 5. The V gene's germline CDR1 is DFQATT and CDR2 SNEGSKA (reference sequence). The CDR3 loop is CSASGQGNMNTEAFF. DNA of the CDR3: TGCAGTGCTAGTGGACAGGGGAACATGAACACTGAAGCTTTCTTT.

This clonotype occurred many times. V gene TRBV27 combines with J gene TRBJ2-7; 9 nucleotides line up with TRBD1. Per the germline V gene, CDR1 is MNHEY and CDR2 is SMNVEV (reference sequence). V dropped 6 bases and J dropped 3; count of bases not matched to a gene: 6. The CDR3 length is 14 residues. CDR3 bases: TGTGCCAGCAGACGGGACAGGGAAAACTACGAGCAGTACTTC. Its translation: CASRRDRENYEQYF.

The rearrangement links TRBV7-2 to TRBJ2-1; 7 bases match TRBD2. The DNA end is a closer match to TRBJ2-7, so the J assignment may be wrong. Germline V CDR1 and CDR2: SGHTA, FQGNSA. This CDR3 spans 17 amino acids. The CDR3 protein is CASSLGLAQYFRNEQYF. In nucleotides, the CDR3 is TGTGCCAGCAGCTTAGGACTAGCCCAATATTTTAGGAATGAGCAGTACTTC.

The chain couples TRBV12-5 to TRBJ2-5; 10 positions match TRBD2. CDR1 and CDR2 from the germline V gene are LGHNT and FRNRAP. The CDR3 spans 14 residues. Trimming cost V 4 bases and J 11 bases; bases outside gene matches: 10. The CDR3 coding sequence is TGTGCTAGTGGTTCTGGACTAGCGGACAATGAGCAGTACTTC. Translation gives CASGSGLADNEQYF.

This clonotype was counted between two and nine times. The gene calls are TRBV6-5 and TRBJ2-3; possible D gene TRBD1, 6 bases. This CDR3 spans 14 amino acids. CDR1 is MNHEY and CDR2 is SVGAGI in the germline V gene. V lost 5 bases to trimming and J lost 6 bases, with 15 bases between them. The CDR3 nucleotides are TGTGCCAGCAGTAACCGGGACAACACCGATACGCAGTATTTT. This gives the protein CASSNRDNTDTQYF.

This clonotype has only a few counts. This chain connects TRBV5-6 to TRBJ1-1; 8 bases line up with TRBD1. The V gene end was trimmed by 5 bases and the J gene end by 0 bases; junction bases not matched to a gene: 15. This CDR3 contains 18 residues. From germline, CDR1 is SGHDT and CDR2 YYEEEE. CDR3 nucleotides: TGTGCCAGCAGTTTAAACCGAAGGGGACAGGCCATGAACACTGAAGCTTTCTTT. Its translation: CASSLNRRGQAMNTEAFF.

The gene calls are TRBV12-3 or TRBV12-4 and TRBJ2-1; the D gene is possibly TRBD1 (5 bases). V gave up 3 bases and J gave up 15 bases, with 12 bases separating them. The CDR3 covers 11 residues. The CDR3 loop is CASSLVQGLFF. The CDR3 DNA reads TGTGCCAGCAGTTTGGTCCAGGGCCTGTTCTTC.

V is TRBV10-3 and J is TRBJ2-5, with D unclear. Between the trimmed V and J ends, which lost 7 bases and 5 bases, there was a span of 14 bases. Germline-derived CDR1 and CDR2 are ENHRY and SYGVKD. The CDR3 contains 13 residues. The CDR3 reads CAIKGTQEETQYF. The CDR3 DNA sequence: TGTGCCATCAAGGGCACGCAAGAGGAGACCCAGTACTTC.

As for this clonotype: A much larger clone is a single base away; this may be a read error. V is TRBV12-3 or TRBV12-4 and J is TRBJ2-3; D is uncertain. Trimming left V 3 bases short and J 5 bases short, with 15 bases between. This CDR3 is 15 amino acids long. CDR3 bases: TGTGCCAGCAGTTTTGCAAGCGAGAGTGTAGATACGCAGTATTTT. Translating gives CASSFASESVDTQYF.

The V and J genes are TRBV12-3 or TRBV12-4 and TRBJ1-2; weak D call: TRBD1 (6 bases). The CDR3 is 13 residues long. V lost 3 bases to trimming and J lost 4 bases, with 9 bases between them. The CDR3 sequence is CASSLRQAYGYTF. The CDR3 coding sequence is TGTGCCAGCAGTTTGAGACAGGCCTATGGCTACACCTTC.

This clonotype was detected only a few times. The chain carries TRBV28 and TRBJ1-5, with a weak D call TRBD1 (5 bases). The germline V gene has CDR1 MDHEN and CDR2 SYDVKM. Between the trimmed V and J ends, which lost 2 bases and 0 bases, there was a span of 8 bases. There are 15 residues in the CDR3. CDR3 residues: CASSLGGNSNQPQHF. As DNA, the CDR3 is TGTGCCAGCAGTTTAGGGGGGAATAGCAATCAGCCCCAGCATTTT.

Ten or more counts support this clonotype. The chain has TRBV2 and TRBJ1-2, with D uncertain. The CDR3 length is 12 residues. V lost 1 base and J 9 bases, leaving 9 bases between the germline ends. CDR1 and CDR2 from the germline V gene are SNHLY and FYNNEI. CDR3 sequence: CASSEVGVRYTF. DNA of the CDR3: TGTGCCAGCAGTGAAGTTGGGGTCCGCTACACCTTC.

This clonotype was seen repeatedly, ten times or more. CDR3 DNA: TGTGCCAGCAGCTTGGTCAGGGGAGTCGGGAGCTCCTACAATGAGCAGTTCTTC. Its translation: CASSLVRGVGSSYNEQFF. This rearrangement joins TRBV7-9 to TRBJ2-1; D is perhaps TRBD1 or TRBD2 (6 bases each). The germline V gene has CDR1 SEHNR and CDR2 FQNEAQ (reference sequence). Deletions cut 3 bases from V and 0 bases from J, with 18 bases between. This CDR3 has 18 amino acids.

The chain carries TRBV6-1 and TRBJ2-5, with 10 positions matching TRBD2. CDR1 MNHNS and CDR2 SASEGT come from the germline V gene. V was clipped by 4 bases and J by 0 bases; unmatched bases: 8. The CDR3 is 17 amino acids. CDR3 amino acids: CASSGPMGTSDQETQYF. CDR3 DNA: TGTGCCAGCAGTGGCCCAATGGGGACTAGCGACCAAGAGACCCAGTACTTC.

The chain has TRBV21-1 and TRBJ2-5. TRBV21-1 is termed a pseudogene. This CDR3 is built from 15 residues. The CDR3 sequence: CASSKIESLQETQYF. In nucleotides, the CDR3 is TGTGCCAGCAGCAAAATCGAGAGCCTCCAAGAGACCCAGTACTTC.

This clonotype was recorded a few times. This chain joins TRBV7-2 and TRBJ1-5; D not certain. The CDR3 spans 14 residues. V lost 1 base to trimming and J lost 10 bases, with 14 bases between them. Looked up from germline, CDR1 is SGHTA and CDR2 is FQGNSA. As DNA, the CDR3 is TGTGCCAGCAGCTTAGATGTACGGCAGGCTCCCCAGCATTTT. Translating it yields CASSLDVRQAPQHF.

The V call is TRBV15, the J call TRBJ2-7; D is unresolved. This CDR3 region has 13 residues. Germline CDR1 reads LNHNV; CDR2 reads YYDKDF (reference sequence). V lost 5 bases and J lost 4, with 12 bases in between. CDR3 in amino acids: CATSVTASYEQYF. For the CDR3, the DNA is TGTGCCACCAGCGTAACAGCGTCGTACGAGCAGTACTTC.

Remarks on this clonotype: The germline gene is not matched at one end of the junction; a read error may be the cause. Here the CDR3 DNA reads TGTGCCGGCAGCCCCTCGGGATCTAACTATGGCTACACCTTC. This encodes CAGSPSGSNYGYTF. The chain uses TRBV7-3 and TRBJ1-2; unclear D gene. This CDR3 contains 14 residues. Germline V gene lookup returns CDR1 SGHTA and CDR2 FQGTGA. The whole variable domain, filled in from reference TRBV7-3 and TRBJ1-2, reads GAGVSQTPSNKVTEKGKYVELRCDPISGHTALYWYRQSLGQGPEFLIYFQGTGAADDSGLPNDRFFAVRPEGSVSTLKIQRTERGDSAVYLCAGSPSGSNYGYTFGSGTRLTVV.

The chain has TRBV10-3 and TRBJ1-1; 7 bases are a match to TRBD1. The CDR3 spans 16 residues. CDR1 is ENHRY and CDR2 is SYGVKD in the germline V gene. Trimming cost V 3 bases and J 1 base; bases outside gene matches: 8. The CDR3 spells CAISEGTAESNTEAFF. The DNA for the CDR3 is TGTGCCATCAGTGAAGGGACAGCTGAGTCGAACACTGAAGCTTTCTTT.